Listed here are 26 T cell receptor beta chains from one sample, sequenced in a study of OX40 agonist ivuxolimab in advanced cancers. Produced via immunoSEQ multiplex PCR; TCRdb's table is partial and in-frame only. The sample lists 75,000 to 80,000 clones, roughly 94% seen once, with roughly 22% in the top ten. Sequencing was performed on CD4+ or CD8+ T cells sorted from blood, taken in a trial of the OX40 agonist ivuxolimab. The receptor source for this set is an adult with an advanced solid tumor such as melanoma, head and neck, liver or kidney cancer.

The V call is TRBV5-1, the J call TRBJ1-1; the D is unclear. Trimming shortened V by 5 bases and J by 1 base, and 18 bases separated the two germline ends. Germline values: CDR1 SGHRS, CDR2 YFSETQ. This CDR3 has 16 residues. In DNA form, the CDR3 reads TGCGCCAGCAGGGATACAATCTGGACCGGGAACACTGAAGCTTTCTTT. This codes for CASRDTIWTGNTEAFF.

J is TRBJ2-5 and V is TRBV6-5; D call uncertain. The CDR3 spans 13 residues. V lost 2 bases to trimming and J lost 2 bases, with 6 bases between them. CDR1 MNHEY and CDR2 SVGAGI come from the germline V gene. The CDR3 bases are TGTGCCAGCAGTTACAGCCTTCAAGAGACCCAGTACTTC. Encoded protein: CASSYSLQETQYF.

J is TRBJ2-7 and V is TRBV9, with D tentatively TRBD1 (5 bases). CDR1 is SGDLS and CDR2 is YYNGEE in the germline V gene. Trimming removed 4 bases from V and 7 bases from J, with 12 bases in between. This CDR3 has 12 amino acids. The CDR3: CASSRRGGEQYF. CDR3 sequence (DNA): TGTGCCAGCAGCAGAAGGGGCGGAGAGCAGTACTTC.

This clone was picked up one time. The chain is built from TRBV6-5 and TRBJ1-2; D ambiguous. Per the germline V gene, CDR1 is MNHEY and CDR2 is SVGAGI. Between the trimmed V and J ends, which lost 2 bases and 5 bases, there was a span of 9 bases. The CDR3 spans 13 residues. CDR3 in amino acids: CASSYEDNYGYTF. DNA for the CDR3: TGTGCCAGCAGTTACGAGGATAATTATGGCTACACCTTC.

The chain recombines TRBV19 with TRBJ2-7, with D maybe TRBD1 (6 bases). This CDR3 contains 13 residues. V lost 5 bases, J lost 11 bases, and 19 bases lay in between. Looked up from germline, CDR1 is LNHDA and CDR2 is SQIVND (reference sequence). CDR3 in DNA: TGTGCCAGTAGTGTACCTTTTGGGGGCGTTAAGTACTTC. It codes for CASSVPFGGVKYF.

V gene TRBV6-5 combines with J gene TRBJ2-7; D uncertain. There are 13 residues in the CDR3. The germline V and J ends were trimmed by 2 bases and 2 bases, with 7 bases remaining between them. Looked up from germline, CDR1 is MNHEY and CDR2 is SVGAGI. CDR3 sequence (DNA): TGTGCCAGCAGTTACGGGGTTACCTACGAGCAGTACTTC. Its protein product is CASSYGVTYEQYF.

The chain employs TRBV9 and TRBJ1-5, with a tentative D call TRBD1 (5 bases). The CDR3 runs 14 residues. Trimming pared 3 bases from V and 2 bases from J, leaving 9 bases between. Germline V gene lookup returns CDR1 SGDLS and CDR2 YYNGEE. The CDR3 nucleotides read TGTGCCAGCAGCGCAAGGGGAGGCAATCAGCCCCAGCATTTT. Protein: CASSARGGNQPQHF.

The chain employs TRBV19 and TRBJ2-2, with a possible D match to TRBD2 (7 bases). Trimming stripped 3 bases from V and 6 bases from J, with 17 bases between. Germline lookup yields CDR1 LNHDA and CDR2 SQIVND (reference sequence). The CDR3 is 16 amino acids. In nucleotides, the CDR3 is TGTGCCAGTAGTATCCCGCTAGGGGGAGGGGCCGGGGAGCTGTTTTTT. It translates to CASSIPLGGGAGELFF.

The J gene is TRBJ2-7, the V gene TRBV27; D is perhaps TRBD2 (5 bases). The CDR3 consists of 16 residues. Germline V lookup: CDR1 MNHEY, CDR2 SMNVEV (reference sequence). Trimming left V 6 bases short and J 2 bases short, with 20 bases between. In DNA, the CDR3 is TGTGCCAGCAGCCCAATACTCGCCGACTATACCTACGAGCAGTACTTC. It encodes CASSPILADYTYEQYF.

This chain connects TRBV18 to TRBJ2-5; no reliable D call. Germline CDR1 and CDR2: KGHSH and LQKENI. Trimming removed 0 bases from V and 3 bases from J, with 5 bases in between. The CDR3 consists of 13 residues. CDR3 region: CASSPPSEETQYF. The CDR3 DNA reads as TGTGCCAGCTCACCACCGTCGGAAGAGACCCAGTACTTC.

V gene TRBV7-6 combines with J gene TRBJ2-1; D assignment may be TRBD1 or TRBD2 (6 bases each). CDR1 is SGHVS, CDR2 FNYEAQ, per germline. The V end lost 1 base, the J end lost 7 bases, and 14 bases lay between the germline ends. The CDR3 extends over 15 amino acids. This CDR3 is CASSLEVGGINEQFF. As DNA, the CDR3 is TGTGCCAGCAGCTTAGAAGTGGGGGGCATAAATGAGCAGTTCTTC.

The rearrangement links TRBV27 to TRBJ2-3; TRBD1 or TRBD2 may be the D gene (5 bases each). CDR1 is MNHEY and CDR2 is SMNVEV in the germline V gene (reference sequence). The V gene lost 4 bases and the J gene lost 2 bases, with 19 bases spanning the gap. This CDR3 is 17 amino acids long. CDR3 residues: CASSSVPRESYTDTQYF. CDR3 bases: TGTGCCAGCAGTTCAGTACCCAGGGAGTCGTACACAGATACGCAGTATTTT.

The rearrangement uses TRBV27 and TRBJ2-4; a possible D gene is TRBD2 (5 bases). Germline CDR1 is MNHEY and CDR2 is SMNVEV (reference sequence). The CDR3 loop spans 16 amino acids. V lost 2 bases to trimming and J lost 0 bases, with 11 bases between them. CDR3 nucleotide sequence: TGTGCCAGCAGTTTAATCGGGGATCTAGCCAAAAACATTCAGTACTTC. Translation: CASSLIGDLAKNIQYF.

The chain joins TRBV6-5 to TRBJ1-1; D is uncertain. CDR1 and CDR2 from the germline V gene are MNHEY and SVGAGI. This CDR3 contains 15 residues. Trimming removed 5 bases from V and 1 base from J, with 14 bases in between. CDR3 in amino acids: CASSPLSTWNTEAFF. Here the CDR3 DNA reads TGTGCCAGCAGTCCACTATCGACTTGGAACACTGAAGCTTTCTTT.

The genes are TRBV19 and TRBJ2-1, with D possibly TRBD2 on 5 matching bases. Trimming cost V 9 bases and J 1 base, with 13 bases left between them. Germline CDR1 reads LNHDA; CDR2 reads SQIVND (reference sequence). The CDR3 length is 14 residues. CDR3 residues: CASDRGQSYNEQFF. In nucleotides, the CDR3 is TGTGCCAGCGACCGAGGGCAATCCTACAATGAGCAGTTCTTC.

The chain links TRBV9 to TRBJ2-1; 11 bases are a match to TRBD1. The CDR3 loop spans 15 amino acids. J lost 5 bases, V lost 3 bases, and 4 bases had no gene match. Germline V gene sequence: CDR1 SGDLS, CDR2 YYNGEE. The CDR3 sequence: CASSGRTGGNNEQFF. The CDR3 DNA sequence: TGTGCCAGCAGCGGACGGACAGGGGGCAACAATGAGCAGTTCTTC.

The rearrangement joins TRBV19 to TRBJ2-1; TRBD2 matches 13 bases. Losses at the gene ends were 5 bases for V and 12 bases for J; bases not matched to a gene: 7. The CDR3 has 14 residues. Looked up from germline, CDR1 is LNHDA and CDR2 is SQIVND (reference sequence). CDR3 coding DNA: TGTGCCAGTAGTTCAACTAGCGGGAGGGCCCCGCAGTTCTTC. It yields the protein CASSSTSGRAPQFF.

This chain uses TRBV9 with TRBJ1-1; a weak D match, TRBD1 (6 bases). The CDR3 is 16 amino acids. With 3 bases removed from V and 3 bases from J, the gap between germline ends came to 18 bases. Germline CDR1 is SGDLS and CDR2 is YYNGEE. Here the CDR3 reads CASSASYRAGDTEAFF. The CDR3 DNA reads TGTGCCAGCAGCGCCTCCTACAGGGCAGGGGACACTGAAGCTTTCTTT.

This sequence joins TRBV19 and TRBJ1-1; tentative D call: TRBD1 (5 bases). Germline loops: CDR1 LNHDA, CDR2 SQIVND (reference sequence). V gave up 3 bases and J gave up 3 bases, with 14 bases separating them. This CDR3 is 15 amino acids long. The CDR3 nucleotides are TGTGCCAGTAGTATCGCCGACAGCTTTTACACTGAAGCTTTCTTT. This codes for CASSIADSFYTEAFF.

The genes are TRBV7-6 and TRBJ2-7, with 8 bases fitting TRBD1. Per germline, CDR1 SGHVS and CDR2 FNYEAQ. The CDR3 has 14 residues. V lost 1 base and J lost 5; bases outside the gene matches: 4. CDR3 protein: CASSLGTGPNEQYF. CDR3 coding DNA: TGTGCCAGCAGCTTAGGGACAGGGCCCAACGAGCAGTACTTC.

The V call is TRBV29-1, the J call TRBJ1-2, with D possibly matching TRBD1 (6 bases). CDR1 and CDR2 from the germline V gene are SQVTM and ANQGSEA. The CDR3 sequence is 13 residues long. The V and J ends lost 7 bases and 7 bases respectively, with 19 bases between them. Here the CDR3 reads CSAEGGGSGGYTF. The CDR3 DNA reads as TGCAGCGCCGAAGGAGGGGGATCGGGTGGCTACACCTTC. The complete variable domain, with remaining parts taken from reference TRBV29-1 and TRBJ1-2, reads SAVISQKPSRDICQRGTSLTIQCQVDSQVTMMFWYRQQPGQSLTLIATANQGSEATYESGFVIDKFPISRPNLTFSTLTVSNMSPEDSSIYLCSAEGGGSGGYTFGSGTRLTVV.

The CDR3 loop is CASSYGLGTGANEQFF. In nucleotides, the CDR3 is TGTGCCAGCAGTTATGGCCTTGGGACAGGGGCCAATGAGCAGTTCTTC. The V gene is TRBV6-5, the J gene TRBJ2-1; TRBD1 agrees at 10 bases. The CDR3 covers 16 residues. Germline V gene lookup returns CDR1 MNHEY and CDR2 SVGAGI. J lost 6 bases, V lost 3 bases, and 8 bases had no gene match.

The V call is TRBV5-1, the J call TRBJ2-1; TRBD1 might be the D (5 bases). CDR3 length: 14 residues. Per germline, CDR1 SGHRS and CDR2 YFSETQ. V lost 2 bases and J 3 bases, leaving 9 bases between the germline ends. For the CDR3, the DNA is TGCGCCAGCAGCTTTTCAGGGTTCTACAATGAGCAGTTCTTC. The encoded protein is CASSFSGFYNEQFF.

The chain combines TRBV7-9 with TRBJ1-2; unclear D gene. The CDR3 is 14 amino acids. The germline CDR1 and CDR2 sequences are SEHNR and FQNEAQ (reference sequence). The V end lost 3 bases, the J end lost 2 bases, and 10 bases lay between the germline ends. The DNA of the CDR3 is TGTGCCAGCAGCTTTAACAGTGAGAACTATGGCTACACCTTC. Amino acids: CASSFNSENYGYTF. The variable domain in full, completed from reference TRBV7-9 and TRBJ1-2, reads DTGVSQNPRHKITKRGQNVTFRCDPISEHNRLYWYRQTLGQGPEFLTYFQNEAQLEKSRLLSDRFSAERPKGSFSTLEIQRTEQGDSAMYLCASSFNSENYGYTFGSGTRLTVV.

The chain employs TRBV15 and TRBJ1-6; no reliable D call. In germline, CDR1 is LNHNV, CDR2 YYDKDF (reference sequence). Trimming took 0 bases from V and 7 from J, leaving 7 bases between them. The CDR3 loop spans 14 amino acids. The CDR3 DNA reads TGTGCCACCAGCAGAGATGGGCGGAATTCACCCCTCCACTTT. The encoded protein is CATSRDGRNSPLHF.

The chain joins TRBV25-1 to TRBJ1-4, with D perhaps TRBD1 (5 bases). Germline CDR1 reads MGHDK; CDR2 reads SYGVNS. The CDR3 consists of 14 residues. Trimming took 6 bases from V and 6 from J, leaving 14 bases between them. The chain's CDR3 is CASSSGYPHEKLFF. CDR3 bases: TGTGCCAGCAGCTCAGGGTATCCGCATGAAAAACTGTTTTTT.